This T cell receptor (beta chain) was recovered during a study of T-cell reconstitution after alpha-beta-depleted transplantation in children. General study results and limits: In patients about two months after transplant, alpha-beta T cells reportedly arose from several hundred expanded graft clones.

TCRbeta library construction was performed incorporating unique molecular identifiers. TCRdb analysed the PCR reads with MiXCR anew, one entry per CDR3 protein. The sample yields nearly 20,000 distinct CDR3 sequences, 13% seen once. Germline V gene sequence: CDR1 SQVTM, CDR2 ANQGSEA. This CDR3 has 15 amino acids. Germline trimming cut 4 bases from V and 7 bases from J; bases unmatched to any gene: 11. Many counts were recorded for this clonotype. The antigen is undetermined. V usage is TRBV29-1 and J usage is TRBJ2-2; 8 bases fit TRBD1. The material sequenced was PBMCs, mostly from graft donor cells, taken 60 days after TCRalphabeta/CD19-depleted stem cell transplant. The origin of this receptor is a female patient between 2 and 15 years old who had a stem cell transplant for congenital amegakaryocytic thrombocytopenia, so the T cells may come from the graft donor. CDR3 coding DNA: TGCAGCGTTGCCCAGGGGGCGCACGAAGACGGGGAGCTGTTTTTT. Its translation is CSVAQGAHEDGELFF.